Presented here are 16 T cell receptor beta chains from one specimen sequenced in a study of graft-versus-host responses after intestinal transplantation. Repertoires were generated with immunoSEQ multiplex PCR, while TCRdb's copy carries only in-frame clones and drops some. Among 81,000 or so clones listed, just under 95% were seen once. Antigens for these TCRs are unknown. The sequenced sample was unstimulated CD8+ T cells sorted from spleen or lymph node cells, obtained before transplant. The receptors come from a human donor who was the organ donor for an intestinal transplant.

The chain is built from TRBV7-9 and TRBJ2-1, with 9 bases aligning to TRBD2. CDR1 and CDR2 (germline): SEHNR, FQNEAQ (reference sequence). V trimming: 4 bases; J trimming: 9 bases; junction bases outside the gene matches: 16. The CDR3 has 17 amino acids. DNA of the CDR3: TGTGCCAGCAGCTCCCTGGAGGCGGGAGGGAGGTGGGGTGAGCAGTTCTTC. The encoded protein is CASSSLEAGGRWGEQFF.

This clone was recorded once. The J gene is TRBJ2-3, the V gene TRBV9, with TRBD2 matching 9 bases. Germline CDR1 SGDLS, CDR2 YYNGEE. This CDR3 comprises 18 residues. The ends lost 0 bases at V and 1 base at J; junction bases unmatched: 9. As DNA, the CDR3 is TGTGCCAGCAGCGTAGCTAGAGCGGGAGGATACGGCACAGATACGCAGTATTTT. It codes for CASSVARAGGYGTDTQYF.

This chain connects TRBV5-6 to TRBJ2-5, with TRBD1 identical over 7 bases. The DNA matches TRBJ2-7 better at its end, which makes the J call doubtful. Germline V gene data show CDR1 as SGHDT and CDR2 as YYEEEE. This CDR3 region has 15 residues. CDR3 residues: CASSETGTARYEQYF. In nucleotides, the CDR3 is TGTGCCAGCAGCGAAACAGGGACAGCCCGGTACGAGCAGTACTTC.

The CDR3 loop is CASSLGHSGANVLTF. In DNA form, the CDR3 reads TGTGCCAGCAGCTTAGGGCACTCTGGGGCCAACGTCCTGACTTTC. The chain combines TRBV7-3 with TRBJ2-6; D remains ambiguous. In germline, CDR1 is SGHTA, CDR2 FQGTGA. The ends were cut back, 2 bases at V and 0 bases at J, with 5 bases in the middle. CDR3 length: 15 residues.

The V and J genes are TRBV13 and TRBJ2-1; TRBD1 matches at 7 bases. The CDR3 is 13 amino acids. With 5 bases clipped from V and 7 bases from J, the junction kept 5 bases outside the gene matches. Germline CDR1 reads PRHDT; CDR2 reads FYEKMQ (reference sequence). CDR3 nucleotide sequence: TGTGCCAGCAGCGACCAGGGGGATAATGAGCAGTTCTTC. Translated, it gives CASSDQGDNEQFF.

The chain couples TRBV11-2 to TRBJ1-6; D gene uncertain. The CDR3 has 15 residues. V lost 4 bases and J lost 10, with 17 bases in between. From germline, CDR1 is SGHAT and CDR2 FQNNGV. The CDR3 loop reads CASSSTLGARSPLHF. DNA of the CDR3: TGTGCCAGCAGCTCGACCCTAGGAGCCAGATCACCCCTCCACTTT.

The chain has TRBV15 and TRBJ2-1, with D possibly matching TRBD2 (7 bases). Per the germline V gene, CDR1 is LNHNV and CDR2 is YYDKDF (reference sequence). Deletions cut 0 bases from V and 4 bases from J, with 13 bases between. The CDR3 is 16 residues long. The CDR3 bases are TGTGCCACCAGCAGAGATTCTCGGGGGGCATACAATGAGCAGTTCTTC. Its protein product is CATSRDSRGAYNEQFF.

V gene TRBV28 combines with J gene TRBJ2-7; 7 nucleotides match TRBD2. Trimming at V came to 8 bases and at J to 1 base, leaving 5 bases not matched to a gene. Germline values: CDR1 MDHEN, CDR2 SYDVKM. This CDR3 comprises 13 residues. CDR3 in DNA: TGTGCCAGCCGGGGGGACCAATCCTACGAGCAGTACTTC. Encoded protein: CASRGDQSYEQYF.

The chain's CDR3 is CATLTGGEQFF. In DNA, the CDR3 is TGTGCCACCTTAACTGGGGGGGAGCAGTTCTTC. The chain links TRBV7-9 to TRBJ2-1, with D perhaps TRBD2 (6 bases). Germline V gene data show CDR1 as SEHNR and CDR2 as FQNEAQ (reference sequence). V gave up 10 bases and J gave up 10 bases, with 14 bases separating them. The CDR3 spans 11 residues.

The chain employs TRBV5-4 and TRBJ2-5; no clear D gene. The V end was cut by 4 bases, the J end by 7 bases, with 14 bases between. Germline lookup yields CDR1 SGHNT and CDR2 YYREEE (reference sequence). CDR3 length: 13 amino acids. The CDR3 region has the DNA TGTGCCAGCAGCCTGGATCAGTTGGCGACCCAGTACTTC. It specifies CASSLDQLATQYF.

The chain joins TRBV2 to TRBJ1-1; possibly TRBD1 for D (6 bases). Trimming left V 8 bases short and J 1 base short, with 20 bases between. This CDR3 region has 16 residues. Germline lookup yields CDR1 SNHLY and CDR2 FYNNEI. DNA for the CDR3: TGTGCCAGCGTAGGGGAGGGGGACCCAAAGAACACTGAAGCTTTCTTT. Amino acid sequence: CASVGEGDPKNTEAFF.

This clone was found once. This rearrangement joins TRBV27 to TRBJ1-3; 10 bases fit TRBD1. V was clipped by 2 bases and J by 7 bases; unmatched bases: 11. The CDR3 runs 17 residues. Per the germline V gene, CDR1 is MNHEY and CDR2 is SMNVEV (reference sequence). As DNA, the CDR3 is TGTGCCAGCAGTTTAGGGCCGGGACAGGGGATTCGGAACACCATATATTTT. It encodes CASSLGPGQGIRNTIYF.

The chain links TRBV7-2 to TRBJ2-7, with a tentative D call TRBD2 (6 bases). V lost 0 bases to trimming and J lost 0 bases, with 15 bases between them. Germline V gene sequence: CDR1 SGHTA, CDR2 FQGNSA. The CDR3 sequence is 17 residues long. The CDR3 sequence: CASSLAGDSQPSYEQYF. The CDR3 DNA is TGTGCCAGCAGCTTAGCTGGGGACTCTCAGCCCTCCTACGAGCAGTACTTC.

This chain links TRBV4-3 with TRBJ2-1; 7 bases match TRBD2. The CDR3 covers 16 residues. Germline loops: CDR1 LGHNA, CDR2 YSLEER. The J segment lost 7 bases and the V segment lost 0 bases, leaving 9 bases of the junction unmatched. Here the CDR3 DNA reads TGCGCCAGCAGCCAAGATATACCCTCCGGGGGGAATGAGCAGTTCTTC. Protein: CASSQDIPSGGNEQFF.

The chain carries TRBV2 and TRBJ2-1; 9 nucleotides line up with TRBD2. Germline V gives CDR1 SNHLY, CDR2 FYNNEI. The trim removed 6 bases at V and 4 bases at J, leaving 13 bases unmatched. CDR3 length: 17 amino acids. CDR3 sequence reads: CASSPTLAGIGYNEQFF. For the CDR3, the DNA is TGTGCCAGCAGCCCCACCCTAGCGGGAATCGGTTACAATGAGCAGTTCTTC. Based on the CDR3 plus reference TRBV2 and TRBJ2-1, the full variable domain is EPEVTQTPSHQVTQMGQEVILRCVPISNHLYFYWYRQILGQKVEFLVSFYNNEISEKSEIFDDQFSVERPDGSNFTLKIRSTKLEDSAMYFCASSPTLAGIGYNEQFFGPGTRLTVL.

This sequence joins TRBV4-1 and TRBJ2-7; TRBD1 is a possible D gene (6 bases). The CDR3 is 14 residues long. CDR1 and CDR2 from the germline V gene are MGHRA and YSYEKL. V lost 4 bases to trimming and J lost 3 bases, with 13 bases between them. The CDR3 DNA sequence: TGCGCCAGCAGCCTCCGAGACAGGAACTACGAGCAGTACTTC. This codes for CASSLRDRNYEQYF.